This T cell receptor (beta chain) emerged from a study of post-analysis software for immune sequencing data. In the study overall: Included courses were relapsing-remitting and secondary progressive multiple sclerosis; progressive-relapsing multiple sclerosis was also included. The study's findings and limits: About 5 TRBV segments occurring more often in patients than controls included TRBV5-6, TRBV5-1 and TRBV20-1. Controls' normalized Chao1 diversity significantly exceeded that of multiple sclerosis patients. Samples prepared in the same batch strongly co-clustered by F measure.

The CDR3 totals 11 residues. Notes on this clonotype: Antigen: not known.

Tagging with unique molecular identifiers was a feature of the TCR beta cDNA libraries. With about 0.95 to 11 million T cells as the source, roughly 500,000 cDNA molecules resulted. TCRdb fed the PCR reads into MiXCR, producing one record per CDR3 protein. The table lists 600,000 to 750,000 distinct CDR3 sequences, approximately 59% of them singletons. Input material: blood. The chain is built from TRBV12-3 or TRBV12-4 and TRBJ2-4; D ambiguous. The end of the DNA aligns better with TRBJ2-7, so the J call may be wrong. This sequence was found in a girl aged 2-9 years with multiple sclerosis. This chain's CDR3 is CASSGTNEQYF. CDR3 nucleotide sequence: TGTGCCAGCAGCGGAACAAACGAGCAGTACTTC.